This TCR beta chain derives from a study of identical twins. Looked up from germline, CDR1 is LGHNA and CDR2 is YNFKEQ. The junction had 13 bases not matched to a gene; V was cut back by 4 bases and J by 6 bases. CDR3 size: 18 residues. Unique molecular identifiers were present on cDNA, and template switching added a universal primer site. One entry per CDR3 protein, called by TCRdb with MiXCR from the 5' RACE reads. The sample lists a few hundred thousand distinct CDR3 sequences; just under 10% were seen once. This clonotype was counted a few times. Its antigen is as yet unknown. Healthy Caucasians supplied all donations. Overall study findings and caveats: Less excess twin sharing appeared in beta out-of-frame sequences.

These same data were also listed under a study on yellow fever vaccine responses in identical twins. Per that paper: Twins showed a vaccine T cell response that reportedly seemed partly convergent, partly personalized.

The chain has TRBV4-2 and TRBJ2-1; 12 positions match TRBD1. Sample: PBMCs. This receptor was taken from a woman aged 18-29 years in good health. CDR3 region: CASSRDFSGTGGFNEQFF. CDR3 bases: TGTGCCAGCAGCCGGGACTTTTCGGGGACAGGGGGCTTCAATGAGCAGTTCTTC.